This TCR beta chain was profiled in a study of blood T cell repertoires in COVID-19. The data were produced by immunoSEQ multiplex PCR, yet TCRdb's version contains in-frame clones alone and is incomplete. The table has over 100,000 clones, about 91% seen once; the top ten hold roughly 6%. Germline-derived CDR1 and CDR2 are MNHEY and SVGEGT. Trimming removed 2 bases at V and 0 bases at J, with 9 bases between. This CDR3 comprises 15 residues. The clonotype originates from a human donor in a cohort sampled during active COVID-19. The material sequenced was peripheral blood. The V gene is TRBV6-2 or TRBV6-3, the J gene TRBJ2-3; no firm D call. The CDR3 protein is CASSYAASSTDTQYF. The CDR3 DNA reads TGTGCCAGCAGTTACGCGGCATCTAGCACAGATACGCAGTATTTT.